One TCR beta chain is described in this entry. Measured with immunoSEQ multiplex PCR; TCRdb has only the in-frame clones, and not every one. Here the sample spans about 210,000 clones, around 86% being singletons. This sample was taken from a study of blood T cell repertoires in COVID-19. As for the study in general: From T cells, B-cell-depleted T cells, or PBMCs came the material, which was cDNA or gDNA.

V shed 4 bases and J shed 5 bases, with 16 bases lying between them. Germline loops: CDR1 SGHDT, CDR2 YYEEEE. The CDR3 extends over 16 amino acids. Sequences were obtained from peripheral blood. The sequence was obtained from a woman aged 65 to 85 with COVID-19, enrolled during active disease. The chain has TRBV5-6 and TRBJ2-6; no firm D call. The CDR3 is CASSRDTSLWANVLTF. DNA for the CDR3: TGTGCCAGCAGCCGCGACACATCCCTCTGGGCCAACGTCCTGACTTTC.